This T cell receptor (beta chain) was sequenced for a study of pediatric ulcerative colitis. Study context: About 7 patients showed pancolitis and two showed left-sided colitis.

Here immunoSEQ multiplex PCR was the method, and the copy in TCRdb shows in-frame clones only, minus some. Among about 64,000 clones listed, 77% were seen once. Regarding this clone: Antigen: not known.

Findings and caveats of the study: Two rectal CDR3 clonotypes occurred in all ulcerative colitis patients. A couple of patients' blood samples yielded substantially fewer templates.

The CDR3 spans 15 residues. V lost 2 bases to trimming and J lost 9 bases; unmatched junction nucleotides: 6. CDR1 and CDR2 from the germline V gene are SNHLY and FYNNEI. The blood sample was taken during the colonoscopy visit. This TCR was sampled from a boy aged 5 to 17 with moderate ulcerative colitis. The sample consisted of blood. V and J are TRBV2 and TRBJ2-1, with 11 positions matching TRBD1. CDR3 protein: CASSELRTGGGEQFF. Written as DNA, the CDR3 is TGTGCCAGCAGTGAATTAAGGACAGGGGGCGGTGAGCAGTTCTTC.